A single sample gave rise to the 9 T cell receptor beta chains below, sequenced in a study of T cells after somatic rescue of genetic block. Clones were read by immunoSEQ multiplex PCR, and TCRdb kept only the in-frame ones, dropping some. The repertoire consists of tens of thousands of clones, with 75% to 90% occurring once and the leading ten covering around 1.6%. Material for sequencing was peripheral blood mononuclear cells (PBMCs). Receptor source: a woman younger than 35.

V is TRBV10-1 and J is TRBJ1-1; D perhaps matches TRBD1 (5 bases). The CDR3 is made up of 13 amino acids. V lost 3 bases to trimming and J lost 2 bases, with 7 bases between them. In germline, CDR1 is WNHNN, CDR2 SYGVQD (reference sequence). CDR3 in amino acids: CASSEQANTEAFF. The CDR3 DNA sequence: TGCGCCAGCAGTGAACAGGCAAACACTGAAGCTTTCTTT.

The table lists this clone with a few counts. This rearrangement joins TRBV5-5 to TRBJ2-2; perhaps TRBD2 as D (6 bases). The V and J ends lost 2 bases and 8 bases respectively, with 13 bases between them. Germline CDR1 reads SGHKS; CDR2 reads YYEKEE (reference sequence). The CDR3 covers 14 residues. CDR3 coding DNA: TGTGCCAGCAGCTTAGGTCCCCTAGCGGGGGAGCTGTTTTTT. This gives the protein CASSLGPLAGELFF.

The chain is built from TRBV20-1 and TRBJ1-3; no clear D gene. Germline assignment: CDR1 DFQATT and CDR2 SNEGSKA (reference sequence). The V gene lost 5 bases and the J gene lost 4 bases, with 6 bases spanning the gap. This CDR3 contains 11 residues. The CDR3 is CSAVVGNTIYF. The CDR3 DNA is TGCAGTGCTGTAGTGGGAAACACCATATATTTT.

CDR3 coding DNA: TGTGCCAGCAGTAACCACAGGGGGCCGGGCAATCAGCCCCAGCATTTT. It translates to CASSNHRGPGNQPQHF. V and J are TRBV28 and TRBJ1-5, with 9 bases that match TRBD1. CDR3 length: 16 amino acids. V trimming: 5 bases; J trimming: 2 bases; junction bases outside the gene matches: 7. Germline assignment: CDR1 MDHEN and CDR2 SYDVKM.

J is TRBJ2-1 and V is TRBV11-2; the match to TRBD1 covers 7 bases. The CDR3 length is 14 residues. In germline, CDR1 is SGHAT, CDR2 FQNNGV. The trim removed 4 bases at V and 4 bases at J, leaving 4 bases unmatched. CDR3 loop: CASSSGQFYNEQFF. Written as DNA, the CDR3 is TGTGCCAGCAGCTCGGGACAGTTTTACAATGAGCAGTTCTTC.

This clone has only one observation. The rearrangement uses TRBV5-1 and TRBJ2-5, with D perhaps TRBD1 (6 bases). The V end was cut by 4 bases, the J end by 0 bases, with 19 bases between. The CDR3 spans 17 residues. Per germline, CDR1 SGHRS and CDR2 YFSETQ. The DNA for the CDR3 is TGCGCCAGCAGCCCAGGATTGGACAGCCGTCACCAAGAGACCCAGTACTTC. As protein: CASSPGLDSRHQETQYF. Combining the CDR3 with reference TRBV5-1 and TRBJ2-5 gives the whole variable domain KAGVTQTPRYLIKTRGQQVTLSCSPISGHRSVSWYQQTPGQGLQFLFEYFSETQRNKGNFPGRFSGRQFSNSRSEMNVSTLELGDSALYLCASSPGLDSRHQETQYFGPGTRLLVL.

Here the CDR3 reads CASSQERFYYGYTF. The CDR3 coding sequence is TGCGCCAGCAGCCAAGAAAGATTCTACTATGGCTACACCTTC. This chain joins TRBV4-1 and TRBJ1-2; no definite D call. The V end was cut by 0 bases, the J end by 3 bases, with 8 bases between. The CDR3 covers 14 residues. Germline V gene lookup returns CDR1 MGHRA and CDR2 YSYEKL.

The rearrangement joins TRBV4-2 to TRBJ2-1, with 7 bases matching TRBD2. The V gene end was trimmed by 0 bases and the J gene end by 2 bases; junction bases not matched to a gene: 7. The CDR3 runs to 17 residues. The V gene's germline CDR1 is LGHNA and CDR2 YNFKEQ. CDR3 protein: CASSQEKLAFPYNEQFF. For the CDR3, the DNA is TGTGCCAGCAGCCAAGAAAAACTAGCGTTTCCCTACAATGAGCAGTTCTTC.

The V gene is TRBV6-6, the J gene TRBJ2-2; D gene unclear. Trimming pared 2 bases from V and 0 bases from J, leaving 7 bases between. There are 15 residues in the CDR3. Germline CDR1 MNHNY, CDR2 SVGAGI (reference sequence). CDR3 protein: CASSYPHANTGELFF. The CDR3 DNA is TGTGCCAGCAGTTACCCCCACGCGAACACCGGGGAGCTGTTTTTT.